This T cell receptor (beta chain) was identified in a study of cytomegalovirus exposure and HLA in healthy donors. About this clone itself: The antigen is not known.

CDR3 size: 15 residues. The ends were cut back, 2 bases at V and 3 bases at J, with 10 bases in the middle. Germline V lookup: CDR1 MNHEY, CDR2 SMNVEV (reference sequence). The PCR was carried out with 60 Vbeta primers and 13 Jbeta primers. Profiled with immunoSEQ multiplex PCR; TCRdb holds only in-frame clones, not every one. The sample shows about 240,000 clones, 80% to 85% of them seen only once. Whole-study results and caveats: Cytomegalovirus status was reportedly diagnosed by the classifier with high sensitivity and specificity.

The chain recombines TRBV27 with TRBJ2-2; D possibly corresponds to TRBD2 (5 bases). The specimen was PBMCs. This TCR derives from a woman aged 55-70 years in good health and CMV-seropositive. This CDR3 reads CASSLMTIHTGELFF. The CDR3 bases are TGTGCCAGCAGTTTAATGACTATACACACCGGGGAGCTGTTTTTT.